Following are 8 T cell receptor beta chains from one sample sequenced in a study of vaccination and CD4 T cells after COVID-19. Treatment defined: roughly ten-day PBMC culture with coronavirus spike peptide pools or control peptides (ViraFEST assay). These TCRs are of unknown antigen specificity. Oncomine TCR Beta short-read sequencing was applied to DNA from cultured CD4+ T cells. TCRdb recomputed calls from the PCR reads with MiXCR, one row per CDR3 protein. The data show some 14,000 distinct CDR3 sequences, with 20% to 25% seen just once and 15% to 20% held by the top ten. The sequenced sample was CD4+ T cells from blood, cultured in vitro, obtained after SARS-CoV-2 vaccination. All receptors come from a human donor who had recovered from COVID-19.

The chain links TRBV7-9 to TRBJ1-2; no clear D. Trimming pared 0 bases from V and 1 base from J, leaving 9 bases between. Germline V gives CDR1 SEHNR, CDR2 FQNEAQ (reference sequence). CDR3 length equals 15 residues. DNA of the CDR3: TGTGCCAGCAGCTTAGCGGGCGGAGATAACTATGGCTACACCTTC. This gives the protein CASSLAGGDNYGYTF.

The chain joins TRBV29-1 to TRBJ2-2; 7 nucleotides agree with TRBD2. The CDR3 spans 13 residues. CDR1 and CDR2 (germline): SQVTM, ANQGSEA. The trim removed 6 bases at V and 6 bases at J, leaving 7 bases unmatched. CDR3 amino acids: CSVTSNRAGELFF. DNA for the CDR3: TGCAGCGTGACTAGCAATCGAGCCGGGGAGCTGTTTTTT.

The chain links TRBV20-1 to TRBJ2-1, with 7 bases fitting TRBD2. This CDR3 contains 12 residues. In germline, CDR1 is DFQATT, CDR2 SNEGSKA (reference sequence). With V trimmed by 7 bases and J by 6 bases, 6 bases remained unmatched. In DNA form, the CDR3 reads TGCAGTGGGGCAGGGACTACCAATGAGCAGTTCTTC. Amino acids: CSGAGTTNEQFF.

A few counts support this clonotype. The CDR3 DNA reads as TGTGCCAGTAGTAACCCGGGACAAATCTCCTACGAGCAGTACTTC. The encoded protein is CASSNPGQISYEQYF. The chain combines TRBV19 with TRBJ2-7; possibly TRBD1 for D (6 bases). CDR3 length: 15 residues. Per the germline V gene, CDR1 is LNHDA and CDR2 is SQIVND (reference sequence). V was pared by 4 bases and J by 0 bases, with 13 bases between.

This clonotype occurred a few times. The chain combines TRBV29-1 with TRBJ1-4, with D tentatively TRBD1 (6 bases). The CDR3 sequence is 13 residues long. Trimming left V 6 bases short and J 6 bases short, with 14 bases between. CDR1 and CDR2 (germline): SQVTM, ANQGSEA. This CDR3 reads CSVADRSDEKLFF. The CDR3 nucleotides are TGCAGCGTCGCTGACAGGTCTGATGAAAAACTGTTTTTT.

The chain links TRBV20-1 to TRBJ1-5, with D perhaps matching TRBD1 (5 bases). CDR3 length equals 16 residues. Germline V gene sequence: CDR1 DFQATT, CDR2 SNEGSKA (reference sequence). The germline V and J ends were trimmed by 6 bases and 2 bases, with 20 bases remaining between them. The CDR3 spells CSASFGAGARNQPQHF. The CDR3 bases are TGCAGTGCCTCATTCGGGGCGGGCGCCCGCAATCAGCCCCAGCATTTT.

The rearrangement links TRBV28 to TRBJ1-2, with TRBD1 identical over 7 bases. The CDR3 has 14 residues. CDR1 is MDHEN, CDR2 SYDVKM, per germline. J was trimmed by 3 bases and V by 2 bases; bases with no gene match: 3. In DNA, the CDR3 is TGTGCCAGCAGTTTAGGGACAGCGTACTATGGCTACACCTTC. Its translation is CASSLGTAYYGYTF.

Concerning this clonotype: At one of its ends the junction is not consistent with the germline gene, which may arise from a read error. The V gene is TRBV7-2, the J gene TRBJ2-7, with 8 bases identical to TRBD1. Germline CDR1 is SGHTA and CDR2 is FQGNSA. There are 14 residues in the CDR3. The CDR3 DNA reads TGTGCCAGCAGCTTTCTGGACAGGGCCTACGAGCAGTGCTTC. As protein: CASSFLDRAYEQCF.